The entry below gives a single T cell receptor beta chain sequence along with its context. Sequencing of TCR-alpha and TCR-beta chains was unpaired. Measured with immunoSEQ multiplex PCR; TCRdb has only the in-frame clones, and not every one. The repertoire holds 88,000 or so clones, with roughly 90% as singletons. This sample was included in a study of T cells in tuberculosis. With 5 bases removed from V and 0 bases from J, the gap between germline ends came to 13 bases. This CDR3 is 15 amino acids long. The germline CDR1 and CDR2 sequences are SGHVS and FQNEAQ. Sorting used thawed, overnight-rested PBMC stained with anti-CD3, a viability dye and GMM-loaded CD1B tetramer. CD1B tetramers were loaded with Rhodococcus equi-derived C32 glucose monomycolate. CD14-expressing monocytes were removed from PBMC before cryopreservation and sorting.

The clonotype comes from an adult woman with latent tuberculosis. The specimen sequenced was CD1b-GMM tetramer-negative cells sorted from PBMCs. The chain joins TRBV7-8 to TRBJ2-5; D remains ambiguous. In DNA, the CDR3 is TGTGCCAGCAGCCCAACCTCTACGTACCAAGAGACCCAGTACTTC. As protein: CASSPTSTYQETQYF.